This T cell receptor beta chain was sequenced for a study of control samples from healthy donors and cancer patients. This clone was picked up one time. Data came from immunoSEQ multiplex PCR; TCRdb stores just in-frame clones and leaves some out. The sample includes approximately 160,000 clones, over 85% seen only once; the top ten take 4.1%. The CDR3 is 12 amino acids. Germline CDR1 is SGHRS and CDR2 is YFSETQ. The V end was cut by 3 bases, the J end by 3 bases, with 5 bases between. Sample: blood. This TCR derives from a woman aged 60 to 75 in good health. This chain links TRBV5-1 with TRBJ2-3; D call uncertain. CDR3 nucleotides: TGCGCCAGCAGCTCACCGACAGATACGCAGTATTTT. Protein sequence: CASSSPTDTQYF.